The next 13 T cell receptor beta chains were all read from a single sample in a study of cytomegalovirus exposure and HLA in healthy donors. With 60 Vbeta and 13 Jbeta primers, the PCR was carried out. The method was immunoSEQ multiplex PCR; TCRdb's version includes in-frame clones alone and lacks a portion of them. The table shows 100,000 to 150,000 clones, with roughly 60% occurring only once. The sample was PBMCs. All receptors come from a woman aged 40 to 49 in good health and CMV-seronegative.

The rearrangement uses TRBV19 and TRBJ1-2, with D maybe TRBD1 (6 bases). Deletions cut 6 bases from V and 4 bases from J, with 15 bases between. Per the germline V gene, CDR1 is LNHDA and CDR2 is SQIVND (reference sequence). The length of the CDR3 is 14 residues. This chain's CDR3 is CASSGVTGIYGYTF. The DNA for the CDR3 is TGTGCCAGTAGCGGGGTAACAGGGATCTATGGCTACACCTTC.

The chain joins TRBV25-1 to TRBJ1-2; the D is unclear. The CDR3 runs 14 residues. The germline V gene encodes CDR1 MGHDK and CDR2 SYGVNS. Between the trimmed V and J ends, which lost 1 base and 4 bases, there was a span of 10 bases. CDR3 coding DNA: TGTGCCAGCAGTGAATTCGTACAGACCTATGGCTACACCTTC. Protein: CASSEFVQTYGYTF.

This chain connects TRBV30 to TRBJ1-1, with TRBD1 as a possible D gene (5 bases). Germline values: CDR1 GTSNPN, CDR2 SVGIG (reference sequence). The CDR3 sequence is 13 residues long. Between the trimmed V and J ends, which lost 4 bases and 8 bases, there was a span of 17 bases. The CDR3 DNA reads TGTGCCTGGAACCGGGACTCGAAGGTCGAAGCTTTCTTT. Residues: CAWNRDSKVEAFF. Full variable domain (missing parts from reference TRBV30 and TRBJ1-1): SQTIHQWPATLVQPVGSPLSLECTVEGTSNPNLYWYRQAAGRGLQLLFYSVGIGQISSEVPQNLSASRPQDRQFILSSKKLLLSDSGFYLCAWNRDSKVEAFFGQGTRLTVV.

This chain connects TRBV7-2 to TRBJ1-5, with 8 nucleotides matching TRBD1. The CDR3 extends over 14 amino acids. Germline CDR1 and CDR2: SGHTA and FQGNSA. The trim removed 5 bases at V and 7 bases at J, leaving 7 bases unmatched. The CDR3 spells CASSTQGQGQPQHF. The DNA of the CDR3 is TGTGCCAGCAGCACCCAAGGACAGGGCCAGCCCCAGCATTTT.

V usage is TRBV30 and J usage is TRBJ1-1; TRBD1 agrees at 8 bases. V dropped 3 bases and J dropped 5; count of bases not matched to a gene: 14. The germline gives CDR1 GTSNPN, CDR2 SVGIG (reference sequence). The CDR3 covers 16 residues. CDR3 amino acids: CAWSEKQGAGRTEAFF. In nucleotides, the CDR3 is TGTGCCTGGAGCGAGAAGCAGGGGGCGGGTAGGACTGAAGCTTTCTTT.

The chain combines TRBV6-5 with TRBJ1-3, with 9 bases fitting TRBD1. The CDR3 loop spans 15 amino acids. Losses at the gene ends were 7 bases for V and 4 bases for J; bases not matched to a gene: 8. Germline V lookup: CDR1 MNHEY, CDR2 SVGAGI. As DNA, the CDR3 is TGTGCCAGCACCCGGACAGGGGCACCGGGAAACACCATATATTTT. It encodes CASTRTGAPGNTIYF.

The chain is built from TRBV10-2 and TRBJ2-2, with 9 bases matching TRBD2. The V gene end was trimmed by 5 bases and the J gene end by 3 bases; junction bases not matched to a gene: 7. Germline loops: CDR1 WSHSY, CDR2 SAAADI. The CDR3 loop spans 16 amino acids. CDR3 residues: CASSIQRGVHTGELFF. DNA of the CDR3: TGCGCCAGCAGTATACAGCGGGGGGTCCACACCGGGGAGCTGTTTTTT.

This clone turned up a few times. In DNA, the CDR3 is TGTGCCAGCAGCCCGACTAGCGGGGGGGCCTACGAGCAGTACTTC. As protein: CASSPTSGGAYEQYF. V usage is TRBV7-2 and J usage is TRBJ2-7; 14 nucleotides match TRBD2. CDR1 and CDR2 from the germline V gene are SGHTA and FQGNSA. Trimming removed 5 bases from V and 2 bases from J; junction bases left unmatched: 2. This CDR3 region has 15 residues.

The V and J genes are TRBV19 and TRBJ1-1; TRBD1 might be the D (5 bases). CDR3 length: 14 amino acids. Deletions cut 5 bases from V and 5 bases from J, with 15 bases between. The germline V gene encodes CDR1 LNHDA and CDR2 SQIVND (reference sequence). The chain's CDR3 is CASSPDKLGTEAFF. Written as DNA, the CDR3 is TGTGCCAGTAGTCCGGACAAACTCGGGACTGAAGCTTTCTTT. The full variable domain, in which reference TRBV19 and TRBJ1-1 provide the parts outside the CDR3, is DGGITQSPKYLFRKEGQNVTLSCEQNLNHDAMYWYRQDPGQGLRLIYYSQIVNDFQKGDIAEGYSVSREKKESFPLTVTSAQKNPTAFYLCASSPDKLGTEAFFGQGTRLTVV.

The rearrangement links TRBV29-1 to TRBJ2-7; 9 bases match TRBD1. The CDR3 length is 11 residues. CDR1 is SQVTM, CDR2 ANQGSEA, per germline. Germline trimming cut 6 bases from V and 4 bases from J; bases unmatched to any gene: 1. CDR3 in amino acids: CSVGTGYEQYF. CDR3 DNA: TGCAGCGTCGGGACAGGGTACGAGCAGTACTTC.

The chain carries TRBV7-9 and TRBJ1-2; 7 nucleotides match TRBD1. CDR1 SEHNR and CDR2 FQNEAQ come from the germline V gene (reference sequence). Trimming cost V 4 bases and J 3 bases; bases outside gene matches: 8. This CDR3 has 15 residues. The CDR3, as DNA: TGTGCCAGCAGCTCTCTGACAGGGCCGGACTATGGCTACACCTTC. Amino acids: CASSSLTGPDYGYTF.

The chain carries TRBV2 and TRBJ1-5, with D perhaps matching TRBD1 (5 bases). Germline V lookup: CDR1 SNHLY, CDR2 FYNNEI. The V gene lost 3 bases and the J gene lost 5 bases, with 8 bases spanning the gap. The CDR3 has 13 amino acids. DNA of the CDR3: TGTGCCAGCAGTGAGTTCAGGGATCAGCCCCAGCATTTT. This encodes CASSEFRDQPQHF.

This clone was found a few times. DNA of the CDR3: TGTGCCAGCAGCCAAAGGGGGGGTGGCGGGGAGCTGTTTTTT. Its protein is CASSQRGGGGELFF. The genes are TRBV4-2 and TRBJ2-2; possible D gene TRBD2, 7 bases. The V gene lost 2 bases and the J gene lost 7 bases, with 11 bases spanning the gap. Germline CDR1 LGHNA, CDR2 YNFKEQ. The CDR3 spans 14 residues.